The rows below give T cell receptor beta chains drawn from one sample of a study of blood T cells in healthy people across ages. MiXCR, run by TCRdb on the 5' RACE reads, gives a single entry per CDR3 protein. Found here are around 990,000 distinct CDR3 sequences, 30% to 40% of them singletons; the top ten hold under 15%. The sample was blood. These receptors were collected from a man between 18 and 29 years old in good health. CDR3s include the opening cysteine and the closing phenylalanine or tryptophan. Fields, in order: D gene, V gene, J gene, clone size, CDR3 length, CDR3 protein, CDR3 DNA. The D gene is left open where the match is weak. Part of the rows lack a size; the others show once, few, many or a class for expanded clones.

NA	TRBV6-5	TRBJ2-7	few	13	CASSYSSSREQYF	TGTGCCAGCAGTTACTCGTCTTCCCGCGAGCAGTACTTC
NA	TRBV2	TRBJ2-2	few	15	CASSPPLVYTGELFF	TGTGCCAGCAGCCCCCCCCTAGTTTACACCGGGGAGCTGTTTTTT
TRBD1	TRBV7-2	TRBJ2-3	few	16	CASSSTGGPPADTQYF	TGTGCCAGCAGCTCCACAGGGGGCCCTCCTGCAGATACGCAGTATTTT
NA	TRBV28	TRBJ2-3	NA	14	CASSPPYESYTQYF	TGTGCCAGCAGCCCCCCCTATGAGTCCTATACGCAGTATTTT
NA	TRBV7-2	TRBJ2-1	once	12	CASSAQGFEQFF	TGTGCCAGCAGCGCGCAGGGGTTTGAGCAGTTCTTC
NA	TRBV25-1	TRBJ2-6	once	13	CASINSGTNVLTF	TGTGCCAGCATCAACTCTGGGACCAACGTCCTGACTTTC
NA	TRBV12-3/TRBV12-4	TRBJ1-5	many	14	CASSPGTAYQPQHF	TGTGCCAGCAGCCCTGGGACCGCCTATCAGCCCCAGCATTTT
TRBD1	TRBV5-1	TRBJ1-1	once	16	CASSLTTRQGDTEAFF	TGCGCCAGCAGCTTGACCACTAGACAGGGGGACACTGAAGCTTTCTTT
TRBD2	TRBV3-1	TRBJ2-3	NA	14	CASSQAAGDNTQYF	TGTGCCAGCAGCCAAGCAGCGGGGGACAATACGCAGTATTTT
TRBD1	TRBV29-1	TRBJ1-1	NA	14	CSVADRGGPPEAFF	TGCAGCGTTGCGGACAGGGGGGGACCTCCGGAAGCTTTCTTT
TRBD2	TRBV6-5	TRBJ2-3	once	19	CASSSLGLAKQPSTDTQYF	TGTGCCAGCAGTTCCCTTGGACTAGCGAAGCAGCCTAGCACAGATACGCAGTATTTT
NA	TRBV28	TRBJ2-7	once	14	CASSLQGSSCEQYF	TGTGCCAGCAGTTTACAGGGGTCCTCCTGCGAGCAGTACTTC
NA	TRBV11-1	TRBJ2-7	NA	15	CASSFAGTNSYEQYF	TGTGCCAGCAGCTTTGCAGGAACCAACTCCTACGAGCAGTACTTC
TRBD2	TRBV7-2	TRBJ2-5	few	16	CASSLGAGGRVETQYF	TGTGCCAGCAGCTTAGGAGCGGGGGGGCGTGTAGAGACCCAGTACTTC
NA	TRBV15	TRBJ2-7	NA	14	CATSRDLTRYEQYF	TGTGCCACCAGCAGAGATTTGACGCGCTACGAGCAGTACTTC
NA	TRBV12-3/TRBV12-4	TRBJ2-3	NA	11	CASSLSRVVYF	TGTGCCAGCAGTTTGAGCAGGGTGGTGTATTTT
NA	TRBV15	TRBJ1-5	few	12	CATSSPPKPQHF	TGTGCCACCAGCAGCCCCCCGAAACCCCAGCATTTT
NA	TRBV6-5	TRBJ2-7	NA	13	CASSQRSSYEQYF	TGTGCCAGCAGTCAAAGGTCCTCCTACGAGCAGTACTTC
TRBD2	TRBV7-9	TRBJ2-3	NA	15	CASSPLPGGDDTQYF	TGTGCCAGCAGCCCGCTTCCGGGGGGTGATGATACGCAGTATTTT
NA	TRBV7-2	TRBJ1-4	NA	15	CASSPVVGVEEKLFF	TGTGCCAGCAGCCCCGTAGTAGGGGTAGAGGAAAAACTGTTTTTT
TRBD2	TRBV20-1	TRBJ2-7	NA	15	CSARVPSGGFYEQYF	TGCAGTGCTAGAGTGCCTAGCGGGGGGTTCTACGAGCAGTACTTC
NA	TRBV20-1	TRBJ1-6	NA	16	CSATTPEPSYNSPLHF	TGCAGTGCGACGACACCAGAACCCTCCTATAATTCACCCCTCCACTTT
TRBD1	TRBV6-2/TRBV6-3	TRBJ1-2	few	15	CASSTGTGRNPGYTF	TGTGCCAGCAGTACTGGGACAGGGCGAAATCCTGGCTACACCTTC
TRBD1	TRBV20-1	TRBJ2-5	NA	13	CSASTGGRETQSF	TGCAGTGCTAGTACAGGGGGCCGAGAGACCCAGTCCTTC
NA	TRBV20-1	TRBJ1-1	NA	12	CSASPLNTEAFF	TGCAGTGCTAGCCCCCTGAACACTGAAGCTTTCTTT
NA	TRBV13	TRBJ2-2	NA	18	CASRIRGPGLTDTGELFF	TGTGCCAGCAGGATACGTGGGCCAGGTCTAACGGACACCGGGGAGCTGTTTTTT
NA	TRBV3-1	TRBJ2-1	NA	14	CASTHGMGLNEQFF	TGTGCCAGCACCCACGGAATGGGTCTCAATGAGCAGTTCTTC
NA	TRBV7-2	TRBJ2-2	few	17	CASSLVGASVGTGELFF	TGTGCCAGCAGCTTAGTAGGGGCTAGTGTGGGTACCGGGGAGCTGTTTTTT
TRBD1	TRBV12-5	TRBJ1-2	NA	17	CASGLGFFRGVLGGYTF	TGTGCTAGTGGTTTGGGTTTTTTCAGGGGGGTTTTAGGTGGCTACACCTTC
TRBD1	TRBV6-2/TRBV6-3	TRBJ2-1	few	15	CASQTDRAEYNEQFF	TGTGCCAGTCAGACCGACAGGGCCGAGTACAATGAGCAGTTCTTC
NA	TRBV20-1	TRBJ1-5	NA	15	CSARRGLYSNQPQHF	TGCAGTGCCCGCCGCGGGTTGTATAGCAATCAGCCCCAGCATTTT
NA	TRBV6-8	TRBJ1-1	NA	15	CASRTFRGGNTEAFF	TGTGCCAGCAGAACCTTCAGGGGCGGGAACACTGAAGCTTTCTTT
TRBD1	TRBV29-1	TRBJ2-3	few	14	CSALTGGFTDTQYF	TGCAGCGCCCTGACAGGGGGGTTCACAGATACGCAGTATTTT
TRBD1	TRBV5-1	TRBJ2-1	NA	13	CASSPDREYEQFF	TGCGCCAGCAGCCCGGACAGGGAGTATGAGCAGTTCTTC
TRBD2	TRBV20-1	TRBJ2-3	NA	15	CSTRDGLAGSDTQYF	TGCAGTACTAGAGATGGCCTAGCGGGTTCAGATACGCAGTATTTT
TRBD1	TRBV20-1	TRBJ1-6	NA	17	CSARTLEGQAYNSPLHF	TGCAGTGCTAGAACCCTTGAGGGACAGGCTTATAATTCACCCCTCCACTTT
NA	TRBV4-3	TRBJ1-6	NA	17	CASSQDYPGLRNSPLHF	TGCGCCAGCAGCCAAGATTATCCGGGACTGAGGAATTCACCCCTCCACTTT
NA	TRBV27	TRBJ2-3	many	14	CASSLSPDTDTQYF	TGTGCCAGCAGTTTAAGTCCGGACACAGATACGCAGTATTTT
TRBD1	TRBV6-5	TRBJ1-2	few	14	CASRRDRELYGYTF	TGTGCCAGCAGACGGGACAGAGAACTCTATGGCTACACCTTC
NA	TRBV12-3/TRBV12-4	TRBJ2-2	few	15	CASSLGAGVFGELFF	TGTGCCAGCAGTTTAGGCGCAGGGGTCTTCGGGGAGCTGTTTTTT
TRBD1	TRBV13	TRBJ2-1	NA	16	CASSHRGRIPYNEQFF	TGTGCCAGCAGCCACAGGGGACGGATTCCCTACAATGAGCAGTTCTTC
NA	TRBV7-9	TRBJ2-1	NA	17	CASSLELRGSSYNEQFF	TGTGCCAGCAGCTTAGAGTTGAGGGGGAGCTCCTACAATGAGCAGTTCTTC
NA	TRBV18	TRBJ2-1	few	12	CASSPLDSTQFF	TGTGCCAGCTCACCGTTAGACAGTACCCAGTTCTTC
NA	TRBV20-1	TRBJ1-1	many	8	CSAREDFF	TGCAGTGCTAGGGAGGATTTCTTT
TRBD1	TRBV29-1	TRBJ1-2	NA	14	CSGSSQDGTGGYTF	TGCAGCGGTTCTTCCCAGGACGGGACAGGAGGCTACACCTTC